This TCR beta chain was obtained from a study of blood T cell repertoires in COVID-19. Repertoires were generated with immunoSEQ multiplex PCR, while TCRdb's copy carries only in-frame clones and drops some. Found here are about 270,000 clones, 80% to 95% of them singletons; the top ten hold approximately 2.7%. There are 13 residues in the CDR3. Trimming took 7 bases from V and 0 from J, leaving 8 bases between them. Per the germline V gene, CDR1 is SNHLY and CDR2 is FYNNEI. The chain recombines TRBV2 with TRBJ2-3; D perhaps matches TRBD2 (6 bases). The receptor was derived from a man aged 35-49 years who had been exposed to COVID-19. Sequenced: PBMCs or T cells enriched from blood (not recorded which). The CDR3 reads CASTGLSTDTQYF. The CDR3 DNA reads as TGTGCCAGCACGGGACTGAGCACAGATACGCAGTATTTT.